This T cell receptor (beta chain) was identified in a study of blood T cell repertoires in COVID-19. Study context: The United States, Italy and Spain provided the acute and convalescent COVID-19 samples. The cDNA or gDNA used as material had been derived from T cells, B-cell-depleted T cells, or PBMCs.

Per the authors' pipeline: The assay estimated nucleated cells by amplifying reference gene primers. Generated by immunoSEQ multiplex PCR, the TCRdb table keeps only in-frame clones and is missing some. V and J calls and clone size are as listed in that table; D and trimming were resolved from the DNA. The sample contains some 140,000 clones, around 85% of which appear only once. This clone showed up just a few times. This CDR3 comprises 12 residues. Trimming at V came to 1 base and at J to 8 bases, leaving 3 bases not matched to a gene. The germline gives CDR1 GTSNPN, CDR2 SVGIG (reference sequence).

Sequenced input: peripheral blood. The chain is built from TRBV30 and TRBJ1-2; 8 positions agree with TRBD1. The receptor was isolated from a human donor in a cohort sampled during active COVID-19. The CDR3 spells CAWSAGTGGYTF. CDR3 bases: TGTGCCTGGAGTGCCGGGACAGGCGGCTACACCTTC.